A selection of T cell receptor beta chains follows, all from one sample in a study of blood T cell repertoires in COVID-19. Assay: immunoSEQ multiplex PCR; the TCRdb copy retains only in-frame clones and omits some. The sample lists some 85,000 clones; about three quarters were seen once. The sample taken for sequencing was peripheral blood. All receptors come from a human donor in a cohort sampled during active COVID-19. The CDR3 runs from the conserved cysteine through the conserved F or W. A D gene is named only where the DNA matches it firmly. Part of the rows lack a size; the others show once, few, many or a class for expanded clones.

clone_size	d_call	v_call	j_call	cdr3_nt	cdr3_aa
NA	TRBD1	TRBV7-2	TRBJ1-5	TGTGCCAGCAGCTCCCCAAGGGGGGGACAGGACCAGCCCCAGCATTTT	CASSSPRGGQDQPQHF
NA	NA	TRBV7-2	TRBJ2-3	TGTGCCAGCAGCCTTGGGAGGGGGGGCGCAGATACGCAGTATTTT	CASSLGRGGADTQYF
few	TRBD1	TRBV7-9	TRBJ1-2	TGTGCCAGCAGCTTAGAGACAGGGGGGATGTGGGGCTACACCTTC	CASSLETGGMWGYTF
once	NA	TRBV29-1	TRBJ2-1	TGCAGCACCTCGACTTACAATGAGCAGTTCTTC	CSTSTYNEQFF
NA	NA	TRBV5-1	TRBJ2-7	TGCGCCATTGCGGGGTTTCTGCCCTACGAGCAGTACTTC	CAIAGFLPYEQYF
NA	NA	TRBV7-6	TRBJ2-3	TGTGCCAGCAGCCCCGGCCTCGAGGCCAGCACAGATACGCAGTATTTT	CASSPGLEASTDTQYF
NA	NA	TRBV24-1	TRBJ1-5	TGTGCCACCAGTGACCCGGGTCGCAATCAGCCCCAGCATTTT	CATSDPGRNQPQHF
NA	TRBD2	TRBV28	TRBJ2-5	TGTGCCAGCAGTTTGGCGGGAGGGGGTCAAGAGACCCAGTACTTC	CASSLAGGGQETQYF
NA	TRBD1	TRBV10-3	TRBJ2-3	TGTGCCATCAAACCCGGGACAGGTGCAAGCACAGATACGCAGTATTTT	CAIKPGTGASTDTQYF
NA	NA	TRBV24-1	TRBJ2-1	TGTGCCACCAGTGATTTGCGGTTTAAAGGCGGTAGTAGCGGTGAGCAGTTCTTC	CATSDLRFKGGSSGEQFF
NA	NA	TRBV3-1/TRBV3-2	TRBJ1-6	TGTGCCAGCAGCCACCAGGGTTGGAATTCACCCCTCCACTTT	CASSHQGWNSPLHF
NA	NA	TRBV7-6	TRBJ2-3	TGTGCCAGCAGCCTTGGGCTTAGCACAGATACGCAGTATTTT	CASSLGLSTDTQYF
NA	NA	TRBV5-1	TRBJ2-7	TGCGCCAGCAGCTTAGGAGCGGGCCTTACCTACGAGCAGTACTTC	CASSLGAGLTYEQYF
NA	TRBD1	TRBV6-5	TRBJ1-1	TGTGCCATACTCTCGGACAGGGGGACTGAGGCTTTCTTT	CAILSDRGTEAFF
NA	NA	TRBV14	TRBJ2-1	TGTGCCAGCAGCCAGTTTAGCGGAGCTACCTACAATGAGCAGTTCTTC	CASSQFSGATYNEQFF
NA	NA	TRBV25-1	TRBJ2-5	TGTGCCAGCAGTGAATATCGGGGGGCTAGAGAGACCCAGTACTTC	CASSEYRGARETQYF
NA	NA	TRBV30	TRBJ1-1	TGTGCCTGGAGTGATTTCATAGGGGAGAACACTGAAGCTTTCTTT	CAWSDFIGENTEAFF
many	NA	TRBV19	TRBJ1-5	TGTGCCAGTAGTATACGGGGTGGCAATCAGCCCCAGCATTTT	CASSIRGGNQPQHF
NA	NA	TRBV7-2	TRBJ1-5	TGTGCCAGCAGCCAGAACGGCGGATACAATCAGCCCCAGCATTTT	CASSQNGGYNQPQHF
NA	NA	TRBV5-1	TRBJ2-7	TGCGCCAGCAGCTCGGATCAGGCGACGAGACAGAACTTC	CASSSDQATRQNF